This T cell receptor (beta chain) was identified in a study of vaccination and CD4 T cells after COVID-19. Turning to this clonotype: Antigen specificity is unknown. A junction boundary mismatches the germline segment, possibly from a read error.

The CDR3 totals 12 residues. Germline loops: CDR1 DFQATT, CDR2 SNEGSKA (reference sequence). Cultured CD4+ T cell DNA underwent sequencing with the Oncomine TCR Beta short-read assay. TCRdb redid the calling of the PCR reads with MiXCR, one entry per CDR3 protein. The table lists tens of thousands of distinct CDR3 sequences, roughly 38% of them singletons, with 3% to 4% in the top ten. Time point indicated: late sampling 161 to 241 days after vaccination in a few convalescent patients. This sample's treatment: roughly 10-day PBMC culture with coronavirus spike peptide pools or control peptides (ViraFEST assay). Alongside approximately 10 IU/ml IL-2 and around 10 ug/ml peptide pools, PBMCs were cultured at a few million per well.

The starting material was CD4+ T cells from blood, cultured in vitro, obtained about 7 months after SARS-CoV-2 vaccination. This rearrangement joins TRBV20-1 to TRBJ2-5; the match to TRBD2 covers 10 bases. The sequence came from a human donor who had recovered from COVID-19. DNA of the CDR3: TGCAGTGTCAAGCGGGAGGGCCTGGGGATCAACTTC. It encodes CSVKREGLGINF.